The next 16 T cell receptor beta chains were all read from a single sample in a study of cytomegalovirus exposure and HLA in healthy donors. The PCR was carried out with 60 Vbeta primers and 13 Jbeta primers. Assay: immunoSEQ multiplex PCR; the TCRdb copy retains only in-frame clones and omits some. Of approximately 110,000 clones in the sample, roughly 82% are singletons; the top ten hold around 3.9%. The specimen sequenced was PBMCs. The receptor set was obtained from a human donor in good health.

The chain joins TRBV5-5 to TRBJ2-7, with D uncertain. The CDR3 has 14 residues. Germline V gives CDR1 SGHKS, CDR2 YYEKEE (reference sequence). Trimming pared 4 bases from V and 4 bases from J, leaving 15 bases between. The CDR3, as DNA: TGTGCCAGCAGCACCGACTCAGAATTTTACGAGCAGTACTTC. Its translation: CASSTDSEFYEQYF.

The gene calls are TRBV5-1 and TRBJ2-7; a possible D gene is TRBD1 (6 bases). Between the trimmed V and J ends, which lost 0 bases and 2 bases, there was a span of 12 bases. Germline-derived CDR1 and CDR2 are SGHRS and YFSETQ. This CDR3 has 15 amino acids. The CDR3 DNA reads TGCGCCAGCAGCTTGGTGGGGGCAAACCCCTACGAGCAGTACTTC. Its protein is CASSLVGANPYEQYF.

This clone has only one observation. The genes are TRBV4-2 and TRBJ2-3; 7 bases are shared with TRBD2. The J segment lost 2 bases and the V segment lost 2 bases, leaving 4 bases of the junction unmatched. Germline CDR1 and CDR2: LGHNA and YNFKEQ. This CDR3 is 15 amino acids long. Written as DNA, the CDR3 is TGTGCCAGCAGCCAACGGGAGGCCGCCACAGATACGCAGTATTTT. This encodes CASSQREAATDTQYF.

This clone has only a few counts. The chain couples TRBV11-2 to TRBJ2-7, with D maybe TRBD1 (6 bases). The CDR3 extends over 15 amino acids. V was clipped by 7 bases and J by 2 bases, with 18 bases between them. Germline CDR1 is SGHAT and CDR2 is FQNNGV. The CDR3 nucleotides read TGTGCCAGCAACCATCCGGGACACAGGGCCTACGAGCAGTACTTC. Translated: CASNHPGHRAYEQYF.

The chain has TRBV2 and TRBJ1-2; 9 bases are shared with TRBD1. Germline V lookup: CDR1 SNHLY, CDR2 FYNNEI. The CDR3 length is 13 residues. V lost 7 bases, J lost 2 bases, and 2 bases stayed unmatched. The CDR3 region is CASTGTGNYGYTF. The CDR3 DNA sequence: TGTGCCAGCACCGGGACAGGGAACTATGGCTACACCTTC. The complete variable domain, with remaining parts taken from reference TRBV2 and TRBJ1-2, reads EPEVTQTPSHQVTQMGQEVILRCVPISNHLYFYWYRQILGQKVEFLVSFYNNEISEKSEIFDDQFSVERPDGSNFTLKIRSTKLEDSAMYFCASTGTGNYGYTFGSGTRLTVV.

The chain combines TRBV6-1 with TRBJ1-3, with 10 bases aligning to TRBD1. The junction had 3 bases not matched to a gene; V was cut back by 6 bases and J by 1 base. This CDR3 is 15 amino acids long. Germline V CDR1 and CDR2: MNHNS, SASEGT. CDR3 DNA sequence: TGTGCCAGCAGCAGACAGGGGGCGTCTGGAAACACCATATATTTT. This codes for CASSRQGASGNTIYF.

J is TRBJ1-2 and V is TRBV11-2; possible D gene TRBD1, 5 bases. The CDR3 runs 13 residues. Trimming removed 1 base from V and 7 bases from J, with 10 bases in between. Germline V gene lookup returns CDR1 SGHAT and CDR2 FQNNGV. CDR3 region: CASSLVSGIGYTF. Here the CDR3 DNA reads TGTGCCAGCAGCTTAGTCTCAGGGATTGGCTACACCTTC.

The V gene is TRBV6-5, the J gene TRBJ2-2; D possibly corresponds to TRBD2 (6 bases). CDR1 and CDR2 from the germline V gene are MNHEY and SVGAGI. V dropped 5 bases and J dropped 2 bases, with 12 bases sitting between them. This CDR3 spans 15 amino acids. The DNA for the CDR3 is TGTGCCAGCAGTCCCCGGGAGATAAACACCGGGGAGCTGTTTTTT. Translating gives CASSPREINTGELFF.

V and J are TRBV5-1 and TRBJ1-1, with D perhaps matching TRBD1 (5 bases). The CDR3 runs 17 residues. Trimming removed 1 base from V and 2 bases from J, with 18 bases in between. Germline CDR1 is SGHRS and CDR2 is YFSETQ. The CDR3, as DNA: TGCGCCAGCAGCTTGTGGGGCTCGGCAGATCCTAACACTGAAGCTTTCTTT. It is translated as CASSLWGSADPNTEAFF.

This clone was counted between two and nine times. The rearrangement uses TRBV7-7 and TRBJ2-1; 10 bases line up with TRBD2. The CDR3 has 16 residues. J gave up 6 bases and V 2 bases, and 7 bases lay outside the gene matches. Germline V lookup: CDR1 SSHAT, CDR2 FNYEAQ (reference sequence). The CDR3 DNA is TGTGCCAGCAGCTTACTAGCGGGAGCTGGGACCAATGAGCAGTTCTTC. Its protein product is CASSLLAGAGTNEQFF.

The rearrangement uses TRBV19 and TRBJ2-1, with 7 bases aligning to TRBD2. From germline, CDR1 is LNHDA and CDR2 SQIVND (reference sequence). V trimming: 5 bases; J trimming: 7 bases; junction bases outside the gene matches: 8. The CDR3 covers 14 residues. CDR3 in amino acids: CASSFGLAVNEQFF. CDR3 bases: TGTGCCAGTAGTTTTGGTCTAGCGGTTAATGAGCAGTTCTTC.

This clone came up once. V is TRBV5-1 and J is TRBJ1-1; D not resolved. V lost 4 bases and J 4 bases, leaving 11 bases between the germline ends. CDR3 length: 13 amino acids. The germline gives CDR1 SGHRS, CDR2 YFSETQ. The CDR3 here is CASSLMRGTEAFF. The CDR3 DNA sequence: TGCGCCAGCAGCCTGATGAGAGGCACTGAAGCTTTCTTT.

Judged by abundance, this clone is medium-sized. V gene TRBV21-1 combines with J gene TRBJ2-7; the table's D call of TRBD2 was not tested on the DNA. TRBV21-1 is marked as a pseudogene. The length of the CDR3 is 17 residues. In DNA, the CDR3 is TGTGCCAGCATCTCACGGACTAGCGGGAGTTGGGCCTACGAGCAGTACTTC. This sequence encodes CASISRTSGSWAYEQYF.

V gene TRBV11-3 combines with J gene TRBJ1-1, with D possibly TRBD1 on 5 matching bases. V lost 0 bases and J lost 1, with 12 bases in between. The germline gives CDR1 SGHNT, CDR2 YENEEA. The CDR3 extends over 16 amino acids. CDR3 in DNA: TGTGCCAGCAGCTTAGAAGGGGTGACACCGAACACTGAAGCTTTCTTT. It is translated as CASSLEGVTPNTEAFF.

The chain employs TRBV19 and TRBJ2-7; TRBD2 aligns across 14 bases. V lost 5 bases to trimming and J lost 6 bases; unmatched junction nucleotides: 6. The CDR3 covers 15 residues. Looked up from germline, CDR1 is LNHDA and CDR2 is SQIVND (reference sequence). The CDR3 DNA reads as TGTGCCAGTAGTCCTGGGACTAGCGGGAGTGGCGAGCAGTACTTC. Its translation: CASSPGTSGSGEQYF.

CDR3 in amino acids: CASSRQGREGYTF. In nucleotides, the CDR3 is TGTGCCAGCAGCCGACAGGGACGGGAGGGCTACACCTTC. The rearrangement uses TRBV7-9 and TRBJ1-2, with 7 bases that match TRBD1. The trim removed 5 bases at V and 8 bases at J, leaving 8 bases unmatched. Germline lookup yields CDR1 SEHNR and CDR2 FQNEAQ (reference sequence). The CDR3 runs to 13 residues.